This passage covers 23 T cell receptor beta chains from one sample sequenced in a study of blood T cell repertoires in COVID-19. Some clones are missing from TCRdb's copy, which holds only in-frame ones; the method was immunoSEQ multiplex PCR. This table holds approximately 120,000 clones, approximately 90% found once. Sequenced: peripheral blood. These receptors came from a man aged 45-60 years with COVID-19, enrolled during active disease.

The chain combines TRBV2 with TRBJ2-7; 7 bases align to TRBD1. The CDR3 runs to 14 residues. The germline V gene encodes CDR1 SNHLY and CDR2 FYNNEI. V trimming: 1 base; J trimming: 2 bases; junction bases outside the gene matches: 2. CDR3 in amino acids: CASSEGQGTYEQYF. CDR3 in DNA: TGTGCCAGCAGTGAAGGACAGGGAACCTACGAGCAGTACTTC.

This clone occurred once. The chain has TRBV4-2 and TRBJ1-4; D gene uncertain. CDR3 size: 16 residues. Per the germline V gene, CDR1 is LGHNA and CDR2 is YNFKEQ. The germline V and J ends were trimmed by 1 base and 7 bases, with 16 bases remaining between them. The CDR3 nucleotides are TGTGCCAGCAGCCAAGTATCTGGGTACGAGGGTGAAAAACTGTTTTTT. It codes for CASSQVSGYEGEKLFF.

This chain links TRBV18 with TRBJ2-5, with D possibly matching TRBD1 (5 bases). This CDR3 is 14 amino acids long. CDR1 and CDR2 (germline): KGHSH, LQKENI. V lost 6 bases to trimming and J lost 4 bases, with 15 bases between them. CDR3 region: CASSPTGTGETQYF. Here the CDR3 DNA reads TGTGCCAGCTCGCCCACAGGAACCGGAGAGACCCAGTACTTC.

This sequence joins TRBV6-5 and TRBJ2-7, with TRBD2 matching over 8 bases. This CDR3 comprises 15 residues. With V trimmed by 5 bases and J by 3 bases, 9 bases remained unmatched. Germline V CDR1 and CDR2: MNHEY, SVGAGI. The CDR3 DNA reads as TGTGCCAGCAGTACAACTAGCGGTCTCATCTACGAGCAGTACGTC. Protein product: CASSTTSGLIYEQYV.

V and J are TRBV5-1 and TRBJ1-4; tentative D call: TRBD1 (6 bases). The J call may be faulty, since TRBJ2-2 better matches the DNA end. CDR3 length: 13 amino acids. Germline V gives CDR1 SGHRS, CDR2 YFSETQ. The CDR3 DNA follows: TGCGCCAGCAGCCCTACAGGGCCGAGGGAGCTGTTTTTT. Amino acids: CASSPTGPRELFF.

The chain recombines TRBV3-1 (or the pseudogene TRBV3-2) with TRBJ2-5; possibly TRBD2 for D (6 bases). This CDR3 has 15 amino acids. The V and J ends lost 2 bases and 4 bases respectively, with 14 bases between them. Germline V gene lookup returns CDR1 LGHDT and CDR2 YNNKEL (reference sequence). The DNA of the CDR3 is TGTGCCAGCAGCCAAAGACTAGAGGGTGGAGAGACCCAGTACTTC. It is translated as CASSQRLEGGETQYF.

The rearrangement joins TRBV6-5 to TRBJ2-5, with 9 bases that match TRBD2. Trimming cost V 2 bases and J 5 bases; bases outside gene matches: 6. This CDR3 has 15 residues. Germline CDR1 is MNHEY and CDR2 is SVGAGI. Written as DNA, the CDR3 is TGTGCCAGCAGTTACCGTGCGGGAGGGGGGGAGACCCAGTACTTC. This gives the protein CASSYRAGGGETQYF.

Written as DNA, the CDR3 is TGTGCCAGCAGCTTTAGGGGGAGGGACCCCTACGAGCAGTACTTC. This translates into CASSFRGRDPYEQYF. The chain links TRBV13 to TRBJ2-7; D may be TRBD2 (7 bases). With 3 bases removed from V and 2 bases from J, the gap between germline ends came to 14 bases. The CDR3 has 15 amino acids. Germline V gene sequence: CDR1 PRHDT, CDR2 FYEKMQ (reference sequence).

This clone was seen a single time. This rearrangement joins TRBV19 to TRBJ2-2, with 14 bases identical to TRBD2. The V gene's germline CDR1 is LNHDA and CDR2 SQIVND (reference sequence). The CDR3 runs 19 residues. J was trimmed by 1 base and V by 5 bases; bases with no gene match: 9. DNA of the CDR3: TGTGCCAGTAGTCCCGGGGGACTAGCGGGAGTTCGGAACACCGGGGAGCTGTTTTTT. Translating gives CASSPGGLAGVRNTGELFF.

The CDR3 protein is CASSFTGGSYNEQFF. CDR3 DNA sequence: TGTGCCAGCAGTTTCACGGGAGGGAGCTACAATGAGCAGTTCTTC. The chain recombines TRBV27 with TRBJ2-1; TRBD2 matches 8 bases. CDR1 and CDR2 from the germline V gene are MNHEY and SMNVEV (reference sequence). Trimming took 3 bases from V and 3 from J; bases not matched to a gene: 4. CDR3 length: 15 amino acids.

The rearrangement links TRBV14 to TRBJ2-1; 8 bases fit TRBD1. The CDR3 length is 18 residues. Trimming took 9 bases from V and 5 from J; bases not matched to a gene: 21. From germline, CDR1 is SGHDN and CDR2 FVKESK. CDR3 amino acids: CARGDRRGTADRDNEQFF. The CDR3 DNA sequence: TGTGCCAGGGGGGACAGGCGAGGGACTGCAGATAGGGACAATGAGCAGTTCTTC.

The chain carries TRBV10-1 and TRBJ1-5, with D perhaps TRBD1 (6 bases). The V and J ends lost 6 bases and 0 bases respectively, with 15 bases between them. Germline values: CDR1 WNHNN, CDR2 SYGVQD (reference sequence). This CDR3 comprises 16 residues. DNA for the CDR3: TGCGCCAGCAGGGAACCCCACAGGGATAGCAATCAGCCCCAGCATTTT. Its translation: CASREPHRDSNQPQHF.

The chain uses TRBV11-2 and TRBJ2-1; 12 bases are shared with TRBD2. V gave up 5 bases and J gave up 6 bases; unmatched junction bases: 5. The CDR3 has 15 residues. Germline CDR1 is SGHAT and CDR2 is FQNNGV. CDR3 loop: CASSPTSGRFNEQFF. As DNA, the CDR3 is TGTGCCAGCAGCCCTACTAGCGGGAGGTTCAATGAGCAGTTCTTC.

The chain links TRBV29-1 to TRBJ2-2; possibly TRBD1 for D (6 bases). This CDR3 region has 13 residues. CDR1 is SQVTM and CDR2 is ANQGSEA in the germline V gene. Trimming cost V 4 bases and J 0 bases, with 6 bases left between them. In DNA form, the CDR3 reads TGCAGCGTTGGGACAGCGAACACCGGGGAGCTGTTTTTT. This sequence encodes CSVGTANTGELFF.

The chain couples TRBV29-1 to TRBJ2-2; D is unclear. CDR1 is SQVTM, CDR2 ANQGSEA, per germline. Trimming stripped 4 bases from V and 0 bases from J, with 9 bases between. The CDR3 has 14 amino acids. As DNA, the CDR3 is TGCAGCGTTGGCCGCGGAACGAACACCGGGGAGCTGTTTTTT. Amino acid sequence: CSVGRGTNTGELFF.

CDR3 in amino acids: CASSIGQGAGDTQYF. CDR3 sequence (DNA): TGTGCCAGTAGTATCGGACAGGGGGCTGGAGATACGCAGTATTTT. The chain joins TRBV19 to TRBJ2-3, with 11 bases matching TRBD1. The J segment lost 5 bases and the V segment lost 3 bases, leaving 4 bases of the junction unmatched. The length of the CDR3 is 15 residues. Germline V CDR1 and CDR2: LNHDA, SQIVND (reference sequence).

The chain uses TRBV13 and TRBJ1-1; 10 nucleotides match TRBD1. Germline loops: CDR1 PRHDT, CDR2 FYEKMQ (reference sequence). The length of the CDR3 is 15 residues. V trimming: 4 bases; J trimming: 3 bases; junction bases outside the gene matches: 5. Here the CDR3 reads CASSSGGTGDTEAFF. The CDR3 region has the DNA TGTGCCAGCAGCTCGGGAGGGACAGGGGACACTGAAGCTTTCTTT.

Here the CDR3 DNA reads TGTGCCAGCAGTCCCGACAGTAGTGGCTATGGCTACACCTTC. Translating gives CASSPDSSGYGYTF. This sequence joins TRBV28 and TRBJ1-2; perhaps TRBD1 as D (5 bases). CDR1 is MDHEN and CDR2 is SYDVKM in the germline V gene. This CDR3 spans 14 amino acids. Between the trimmed V and J ends, which lost 5 bases and 4 bases, there was a span of 14 bases.

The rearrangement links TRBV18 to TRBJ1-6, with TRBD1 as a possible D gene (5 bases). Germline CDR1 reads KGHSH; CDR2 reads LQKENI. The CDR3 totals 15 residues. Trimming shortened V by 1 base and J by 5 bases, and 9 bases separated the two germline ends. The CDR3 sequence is CASSPQGGDNSPLHF. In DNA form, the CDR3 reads TGTGCCAGCTCACCACAGGGAGGGGATAATTCACCCCTCCACTTT.

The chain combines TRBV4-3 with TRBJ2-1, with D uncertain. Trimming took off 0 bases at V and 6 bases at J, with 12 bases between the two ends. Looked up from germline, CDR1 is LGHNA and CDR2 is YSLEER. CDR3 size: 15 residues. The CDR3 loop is CASSQDLLEPNEQFF. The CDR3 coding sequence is TGCGCCAGCAGCCAAGATCTGTTAGAGCCCAATGAGCAGTTCTTC.

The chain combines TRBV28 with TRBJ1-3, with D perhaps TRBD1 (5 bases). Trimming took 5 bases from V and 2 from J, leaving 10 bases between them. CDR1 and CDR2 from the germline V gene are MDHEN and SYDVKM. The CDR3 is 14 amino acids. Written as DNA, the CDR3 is TGTGCCAGCAGTGCCTCGGGGGCTGGAAACACCATATATTTT. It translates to CASSASGAGNTIYF.

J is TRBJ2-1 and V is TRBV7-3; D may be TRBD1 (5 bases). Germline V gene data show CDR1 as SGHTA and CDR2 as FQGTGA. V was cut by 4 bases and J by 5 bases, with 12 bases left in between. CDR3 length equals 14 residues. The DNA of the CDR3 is TGTGCCAGCAGCTACGACAGAACCGACAATGAGCAGTTCTTC. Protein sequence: CASSYDRTDNEQFF.

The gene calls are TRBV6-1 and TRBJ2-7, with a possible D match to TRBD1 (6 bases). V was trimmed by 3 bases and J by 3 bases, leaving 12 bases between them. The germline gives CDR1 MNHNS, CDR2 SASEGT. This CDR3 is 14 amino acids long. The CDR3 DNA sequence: TGTGCCAGCAGTGAGGACAGCGGATTCTACGAGCAGTACGTC. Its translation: CASSEDSGFYEQYV.